These 16 T cell receptor beta chains came from one sample sequenced in a study of human T cells and chemical hapten exposure. Documented time point: pre-sensitization, week 0. Treatment noted: therapeutic diphenylcyclopropenone sensitization with weekly scalp DPC. TCRdb re-derived calls from the RACE reads in MiXCR, one entry per CDR3 protein. The sample has fewer than 150,000 distinct CDR3 sequences; 13% are singletons. The sequencing used whole blood, collected in connection with sensitization to the hapten diphenylcyclopropenone (DPC). The source of these receptors is a woman aged 18-29 years with alopecia areata. Some clones in this sample may be carry-over from other donors' samples.

This clonotype came up a few times. The chain recombines TRBV7-9 with TRBJ2-1, with D maybe TRBD1 (5 bases). Germline loops: CDR1 SEHNR, CDR2 FQNEAQ (reference sequence). The CDR3 runs to 14 residues. V was trimmed by 5 bases and J by 5 bases, leaving 13 bases between them. CDR3 in DNA: TGTGCCAGCAGCCGATTCCAGGGTAACAATGAGCAGTTCTTC. This translates into CASSRFQGNNEQFF.

The genes are TRBV7-9 and TRBJ1-2, with D unresolved. The V end lost 3 bases, the J end lost 8 bases, and 13 bases lay between the germline ends. Germline loops: CDR1 SEHNR, CDR2 FQNEAQ (reference sequence). CDR3 length: 13 amino acids. The CDR3 bases are TGTGCCAGCAGCTTGACGGTCGCTAGCGGCTACACCTTC. Its protein is CASSLTVASGYTF.

This clonotype was detected a few times. The chain uses TRBV10-3 and TRBJ1-2; 8 positions agree with TRBD1. V shed 4 bases and J 2 bases; nucleotides not matched to a gene: 0. Germline V gene data show CDR1 as ENHRY and CDR2 as SYGVKD. The CDR3 runs 13 residues. The CDR3 DNA reads TGTGCCATCAGTGGGACAGGGAACTATGGCTACACCTTC. It is translated as CAISGTGNYGYTF.

The chain combines TRBV25-1 with TRBJ2-7; D possibly uses TRBD1 or TRBD2 (5 bases each). CDR3 length equals 13 residues. Germline V gives CDR1 MGHDK, CDR2 SYGVNS. V was clipped by 7 bases and J by 2 bases, with 12 bases between them. CDR3 DNA sequence: TGTGCCAGCACCGGGGCATTTACCTACGAGCAGTACTTC. It encodes CASTGAFTYEQYF.

This clonotype was counted between two and nine times. This chain joins TRBV18 and TRBJ1-1, with 8 bases identical to TRBD1. The germline V gene has CDR1 KGHSH and CDR2 LQKENI. The CDR3 contains 15 residues. After removal of 4 bases from V and 1 base from J, the junction contained 5 bases not matched to a gene. In DNA, the CDR3 is TGTGCCAGCTCACAAACGGGACAGGAGAACACTGAAGCTTTCTTT. Protein: CASSQTGQENTEAFF.

V gene TRBV12-3 or TRBV12-4 combines with J gene TRBJ1-1; D gene unclear. The CDR3 consists of 15 residues. V dropped 1 base and J dropped 6 bases, with 15 bases sitting between them. This CDR3 reads CASSLVTLAGAEAFF. In nucleotides, the CDR3 is TGTGCCAGCAGTTTAGTAACGCTCGCCGGTGCTGAAGCTTTCTTT.

The V call is TRBV20-1, the J call TRBJ2-1; the D is unclear. This CDR3 has 14 amino acids. Germline V lookup: CDR1 DFQATT, CDR2 SNEGSKA (reference sequence). Trimming took off 3 bases at V and 2 bases at J, with 11 bases between the two ends. The CDR3 reads CSASPSLTYNEQFF. As DNA, the CDR3 is TGCAGTGCTAGTCCCTCCCTGACCTACAATGAGCAGTTCTTC.

This clonotype was detected a few times. CDR3 bases: TGTGCCAGCAGCTTAGCCAGCGGAGATTCACCCCTCCACTTT. It codes for CASSLASGDSPLHF. V gene TRBV7-2 combines with J gene TRBJ1-6; D unresolved. V gave up 0 bases and J gave up 8 bases, with 8 bases separating them. The germline V gene encodes CDR1 SGHTA and CDR2 FQGNSA. This CDR3 is built from 14 residues.

This clonotype was observed a few times. The V gene is TRBV6-5, the J gene TRBJ1-2, with 7 bases aligning to TRBD1. CDR3 size: 14 residues. V was clipped by 5 bases and J by 5 bases; unmatched bases: 8. Looked up from germline, CDR1 is MNHEY and CDR2 is SVGAGI. The CDR3 DNA sequence: TGTGCCAGCAGTCCTGGGACAGCATATTATGGCTACACCTTC. Translation gives CASSPGTAYYGYTF.

This clonotype was detected ten times or more. V usage is TRBV9 and J usage is TRBJ1-2; D is possibly TRBD1 (5 bases). CDR3 size: 14 residues. Between the trimmed V and J ends, which lost 3 bases and 5 bases, there was a span of 14 bases. Germline V CDR1 and CDR2: SGDLS, YYNGEE. This CDR3 is CASSGERGEYGYTF. CDR3 nucleotides: TGTGCCAGCAGCGGGGAGAGAGGGGAATATGGCTACACCTTC.

There are many counts of this clonotype. The J gene is TRBJ2-2, the V gene TRBV29-1; no definite D call. This CDR3 contains 12 residues. Germline-derived CDR1 and CDR2 are SQVTM and ANQGSEA. The germline V and J ends were trimmed by 3 bases and 3 bases, with 5 bases remaining between them. The CDR3, as DNA: TGCAGCGTTGAGGTGGACACCGGGGAGCTGTTTTTT. Its translation: CSVEVDTGELFF.

This chain uses TRBV29-1 with TRBJ2-7; TRBD1 might be the D (6 bases). V was shortened by 7 bases and J by 1 base, with 11 bases between the two germline ends. Per germline, CDR1 SQVTM and CDR2 ANQGSEA. The CDR3 has 12 residues. CDR3 in DNA: TGCAGCGCCAGGACAGCATCCTACGAGCAGTACTTC. This encodes CSARTASYEQYF.

The chain has TRBV19 and TRBJ1-2; D uncertain. This CDR3 has 13 amino acids. Germline assignment: CDR1 LNHDA and CDR2 SQIVND (reference sequence). With 5 bases removed from V and 8 bases from J, the gap between germline ends came to 15 bases. CDR3 in amino acids: CASSAGPEGGYTF. The CDR3 DNA follows: TGTGCCAGTAGTGCCGGCCCCGAGGGAGGCTACACCTTC.

The V call is TRBV20-1, the J call TRBJ2-5, with 7 bases aligning to TRBD1. The CDR3 contains 13 residues. In germline, CDR1 is DFQATT, CDR2 SNEGSKA (reference sequence). With 6 bases clipped from V and 3 bases from J, the junction kept 7 bases outside the gene matches. CDR3 protein: CSATLGTEETQYF. CDR3 nucleotides: TGCAGTGCGACCCTTGGGACAGAAGAGACCCAGTACTTC.

This clonotype was seen repeatedly, ten times or more. The chain has TRBV11-2 and TRBJ1-5; a weak D match, TRBD1 (5 bases). The CDR3 loop spans 15 amino acids. The V gene lost 5 bases and the J gene lost 0 bases, with 11 bases spanning the gap. Germline CDR1 reads SGHAT; CDR2 reads FQNNGV. CDR3 coding DNA: TGTGCCAGCAGCCCATCGGGACGTAGCAATCAGCCCCAGCATTTT. Protein product: CASSPSGRSNQPQHF. Based on the CDR3 plus reference TRBV11-2 and TRBJ1-5, the full variable domain is EAGVAQSPRYKIIEKRQSVAFWCNPISGHATLYWYQQILGQGPKLLIQFQNNGVVDDSQLPKDRFSAERLKGVDSTLKIQPAKLEDSAVYLCASSPSGRSNQPQHFGDGTRLSIL.

The chain is built from TRBV25-1 and TRBJ1-6, with 9 bases that match TRBD1. This CDR3 comprises 17 residues. The germline V gene encodes CDR1 MGHDK and CDR2 SYGVNS. Trimming at V came to 6 bases and at J to 0 bases, leaving 6 bases not matched to a gene. CDR3 bases: TGTGCCAGCAGCGGGACAGGGCTACGCTCCTATAATTCACCCCTCCACTTT. Translating it yields CASSGTGLRSYNSPLHF.